Listed below are T cell receptor beta chains from one sample, sequenced in a study of early T cells in non-severe SARS-CoV-2 infection. TCRdb itself ran the 5' RACE reads through MiXCR, one entry per CDR3 protein. Of 70,000 or so distinct CDR3 sequences listed, around 12% are singletons. The specimen sequenced was whole blood. All receptors come from an adult who was a healthcare worker with PCR-confirmed SARS-CoV-2 infection or an uninfected control (not recorded which). Both conserved end residues are part of each CDR3. Fields, in order: D gene, V gene, J gene, clone size, CDR3 protein, CDR3 DNA. D genes are given only for firm matches. A clone size is listed for some rows: how often the clone was seen (once, few, many), or a class if it is expanded.

d_gene: NA
v_gene: TRBV6-5
j_gene: TRBJ2-1
abundance: many
CDR3aa: CASSPLGAAYNEQFF
CDR3nt: TGTGCCAGCAGTCCCCTAGGAGCCGCCTACAATGAGCAGTTCTTC

d_gene: NA
v_gene: TRBV3-1
j_gene: TRBJ1-2
abundance: many
CDR3aa: CASSQAYGYTF
CDR3nt: TGTGCCAGCAGCCAGGCCTATGGCTACACCTTC

d_gene: TRBD1
v_gene: TRBV20-1
j_gene: TRBJ1-1
abundance: many
CDR3aa: CSANGDREEAFF
CDR3nt: TGCAGTGCCAACGGGGACAGGGAGGAAGCTTTCTTT

d_gene: TRBD1
v_gene: TRBV5-4
j_gene: TRBJ1-1
abundance: NA
CDR3aa: CASSSGTGDFGAFF
CDR3nt: TGTGCCAGCAGCTCCGGGACAGGGGACTTCGGGGCTTTCTTT

d_gene: NA
v_gene: TRBV4-3
j_gene: TRBJ1-1
abundance: many
CDR3aa: CASSSDHTNHEAFF
CDR3nt: TGCGCCAGCAGCTCGGACCATACGAACCATGAAGCTTTCTTT

d_gene: NA
v_gene: TRBV10-3
j_gene: TRBJ1-1
abundance: many
CDR3aa: CAAGPQNTEAFF
CDR3nt: TGTGCCGCGGGACCTCAGAACACTGAAGCTTTCTTT

d_gene: TRBD2
v_gene: TRBV28
j_gene: TRBJ2-1
abundance: many
CDR3aa: CASRQLRTSGYNEQFF
CDR3nt: TGTGCCAGCAGACAGCTACGGACTAGCGGTTACAATGAGCAGTTCTTC

d_gene: TRBD2
v_gene: TRBV12-3/TRBV12-4
j_gene: TRBJ2-4
abundance: many
CDR3aa: CASNWGGKNIQYF
CDR3nt: TGTGCCAGCAACTGGGGGGGGAAAAACATTCAGTACTTC

d_gene: NA
v_gene: TRBV29-1
j_gene: TRBJ1-2
abundance: NA
CDR3aa: CSVEGANLDGYTF
CDR3nt: TGCAGCGTTGAGGGTGCGAATCTGGACGGCTACACCTTC

d_gene: NA
v_gene: TRBV11-2
j_gene: TRBJ2-1
abundance: many
CDR3aa: CASRSMGHEQFF
CDR3nt: TGTGCCAGCAGAAGCATGGGCCATGAGCAGTTCTTC

d_gene: NA
v_gene: TRBV7-8
j_gene: TRBJ2-7
abundance: many
CDR3aa: CASSSTGPPYEQYF
CDR3nt: TGTGCCAGCAGCTCCACAGGGCCTCCCTACGAGCAGTACTTC

d_gene: TRBD2
v_gene: TRBV28
j_gene: TRBJ2-7
abundance: many
CDR3aa: CASNGLAGFYEQYF
CDR3nt: TGTGCCAGCAACGGACTAGCGGGGTTCTACGAGCAGTACTTC

d_gene: NA
v_gene: TRBV9
j_gene: TRBJ2-3
abundance: NA
CDR3aa: CASSGRAEAQYF
CDR3nt: TGTGCCAGCAGCGGGAGGGCCGAAGCGCAGTATTTT

d_gene: TRBD1
v_gene: TRBV19
j_gene: TRBJ1-4
abundance: many
CDR3aa: CASSKYQLAGTVHEKLFF
CDR3nt: TGTGCCAGTAGTAAGTACCAGCTTGCCGGGACAGTTCACGAAAAACTGTTTTTT

d_gene: TRBD1
v_gene: TRBV29-1
j_gene: TRBJ2-6
abundance: many
CDR3aa: CSAGTAGANVLTF
CDR3nt: TGCAGCGCCGGGACAGCTGGGGCCAACGTCCTGACTTTC

d_gene: NA
v_gene: TRBV27
j_gene: TRBJ1-6
abundance: many
CDR3aa: CASSSTSSYNSPLHF
CDR3nt: TGTGCCAGCAGTTCGACGAGCTCCTATAATTCACCCCTCCACTTT

d_gene: NA
v_gene: TRBV18
j_gene: TRBJ2-1
abundance: many
CDR3aa: CASSLRDLSAHEQFF
CDR3nt: TGTGCCAGCTCACTCCGGGACCTGTCAGCACATGAGCAGTTCTTC

d_gene: NA
v_gene: TRBV10-3
j_gene: TRBJ1-2
abundance: many
CDR3aa: CATEGGRSGYTF
CDR3nt: TGTGCCACTGAGGGAGGGCGTAGTGGCTACACCTTC

d_gene: NA
v_gene: TRBV28
j_gene: TRBJ2-4
abundance: many
CDR3aa: CASSFLSSGGVNIQYF
CDR3nt: TGTGCCAGCAGTTTCCTTTCCTCGGGCGGGGTAAACATTCAGTACTTC

d_gene: TRBD2
v_gene: TRBV20-1
j_gene: TRBJ2-5
abundance: many
CDR3aa: CSARVGGADQETQYF
CDR3nt: TGCAGTGCTAGAGTCGGGGGGGCGGACCAAGAGACCCAGTACTTC

d_gene: NA
v_gene: TRBV4-2
j_gene: TRBJ2-3
abundance: NA
CDR3aa: CASSQDRATSTDTQYF
CDR3nt: TGTGCCAGCAGCCAAGATCGCGCTACTAGCACAGATACGCAGTATTTT

d_gene: NA
v_gene: TRBV18
j_gene: TRBJ1-4
abundance: many
CDR3aa: CASSPRTGATNEKLFF
CDR3nt: TGTGCCAGCTCACCAAGGACTGGAGCAACTAATGAAAAACTGTTTTTT

d_gene: TRBD2
v_gene: TRBV6-1
j_gene: TRBJ2-7
abundance: many
CDR3aa: CASDRGLGGEQYF
CDR3nt: TGTGCCAGCGATAGAGGACTAGGAGGAGAGCAGTACTTC

d_gene: NA
v_gene: TRBV6-2/TRBV6-3
j_gene: TRBJ1-5
abundance: many
CDR3aa: CASSSRDANQPQHF
CDR3nt: TGTGCCAGCAGTAGCCGGGACGCCAATCAGCCCCAGCATTTT

d_gene: NA
v_gene: TRBV12-5
j_gene: TRBJ2-1
abundance: many
CDR3aa: CASGSRHYNEQFF
CDR3nt: TGTGCTAGTGGTTCCCGACATTACAATGAGCAGTTCTTC

d_gene: NA
v_gene: TRBV29-1
j_gene: TRBJ2-7
abundance: many
CDR3aa: CSARVVYEQYF
CDR3nt: TGCAGCGCCAGGGTAGTCTACGAGCAGTACTTC

d_gene: NA
v_gene: TRBV6-4
j_gene: TRBJ1-6
abundance: many
CDR3aa: CASSDSEKSPLHF
CDR3nt: TGTGCCAGCAGTGACTCAGAAAAATCACCCCTCCACTTT

d_gene: TRBD2
v_gene: TRBV28
j_gene: TRBJ2-1
abundance: few
CDR3aa: CASSTTSGEQFF
CDR3nt: TGTGCCAGCAGTACGACTAGCGGTGAGCAGTTCTTC

d_gene: TRBD1
v_gene: TRBV3-1
j_gene: TRBJ2-5
abundance: many
CDR3aa: CASSQGQGDQETQYF
CDR3nt: TGTGCCAGCAGCCAAGGACAGGGGGACCAAGAGACCCAGTACTTC

d_gene: NA
v_gene: TRBV12-3/TRBV12-4
j_gene: TRBJ1-5
abundance: many
CDR3aa: CASSLGWSNQPQHF
CDR3nt: TGTGCCAGCAGTCTCGGTTGGTCCAATCAGCCCCAGCATTTT

d_gene: NA
v_gene: TRBV29-1
j_gene: TRBJ2-7
abundance: NA
CDR3aa: CSVATGSTSYEQYF
CDR3nt: TGCAGCGTTGCGACAGGTTCCACCTCCTACGAGCAGTACTTC

d_gene: TRBD1
v_gene: TRBV28
j_gene: TRBJ1-3
abundance: NA
CDR3aa: CASNRQGARNTIYF
CDR3nt: TGTGCCAGCAATAGACAGGGGGCAAGAAACACCATATATTTT

d_gene: TRBD2
v_gene: TRBV4-3
j_gene: TRBJ2-3
abundance: many
CDR3aa: CASSLRGTAGVTDTQYF
CDR3nt: TGCGCCAGCAGTTTACGGGGCACGGCGGGAGTGACAGATACGCAGTATTTT

d_gene: NA
v_gene: TRBV29-1
j_gene: TRBJ2-7
abundance: many
CDR3aa: CSVASPGAYEQYF
CDR3nt: TGCAGCGTTGCATCCCCGGGTGCCTACGAGCAGTACTTC

d_gene: TRBD2
v_gene: TRBV20-1
j_gene: TRBJ2-3
abundance: many
CDR3aa: CSARDPLRLASTLDTQYF
CDR3nt: TGCAGTGCTAGAGATCCGCTGAGACTAGCGAGTACCTTGGATACGCAGTATTTT

d_gene: NA
v_gene: TRBV2
j_gene: TRBJ1-6
abundance: few
CDR3aa: CASSDHPPLHF
CDR3nt: TGTGCCAGCAGTGACCATCCACCCCTCCACTTT

d_gene: NA
v_gene: TRBV29-1
j_gene: TRBJ1-2
abundance: many
CDR3aa: CSVEEDTNYGYTF
CDR3nt: TGCAGCGTTGAAGAGGACACTAACTATGGCTACACCTTC

d_gene: NA
v_gene: TRBV27
j_gene: TRBJ2-7
abundance: many
CDR3aa: CASSLRDSTYEQYF
CDR3nt: TGTGCCAGCAGTTTACGGGACTCAACCTACGAGCAGTACTTC

d_gene: NA
v_gene: TRBV7-2
j_gene: TRBJ2-6
abundance: many
CDR3aa: CASSFVVTGANVLTF
CDR3nt: TGTGCCAGCAGCTTCGTCGTGACTGGGGCCAACGTCCTGACTTTC

d_gene: NA
v_gene: TRBV6-5
j_gene: TRBJ1-1
abundance: many
CDR3aa: CASSLGQTNTEAFF
CDR3nt: TGTGCCAGCAGTCTAGGACAGACCAACACTGAAGCTTTCTTT

d_gene: NA
v_gene: TRBV20-1
j_gene: TRBJ1-4
abundance: NA
CDR3aa: CSASRTPLVTNEKLFF
CDR3nt: TGCAGTGCTAGCCGGACGCCCTTGGTGACTAATGAAAAACTGTTTTTT

d_gene: NA
v_gene: TRBV5-1
j_gene: TRBJ2-7
abundance: many
CDR3aa: CASSPRRRDGEYEQYF
CDR3nt: TGCGCCAGCAGCCCACGTCGCCGGGACGGGGAATACGAGCAGTACTTC

d_gene: TRBD1
v_gene: TRBV23-1
j_gene: TRBJ1-1
abundance: many
CDR3aa: CASTSTGEEAEAFF
CDR3nt: TGCGCCAGCACCTCGACAGGGGAGGAGGCTGAAGCTTTCTTT

d_gene: TRBD2
v_gene: TRBV5-1
j_gene: TRBJ2-3
abundance: many
CDR3aa: CASSPRAGGSTDTQYF
CDR3nt: TGCGCCAGCAGCCCAAGGGCGGGGGGAAGCACAGATACGCAGTATTTT

d_gene: TRBD1
v_gene: TRBV20-1
j_gene: TRBJ2-1
abundance: once
CDR3aa: CSAPGTGDYNEQFF
CDR3nt: TGCAGTGCGCCCGGGACAGGGGATTACAATGAGCAGTTCTTC

d_gene: NA
v_gene: TRBV7-9
j_gene: TRBJ1-3
abundance: many
CDR3aa: CASSLVPGNTIYF
CDR3nt: TGTGCCAGCAGCTTAGTACCGGGAAACACCATATATTTT

d_gene: NA
v_gene: TRBV4-2
j_gene: TRBJ2-1
abundance: many
CDR3aa: CASSPTPSNEQFF
CDR3nt: TGTGCCAGCAGCCCGACTCCTTCCAATGAGCAGTTCTTC

d_gene: NA
v_gene: TRBV12-3/TRBV12-4
j_gene: TRBJ1-6
abundance: many
CDR3aa: CASRGSNSPLHF
CDR3nt: TGTGCCAGCAGGGGCTCTAATTCACCCCTCCACTTT

d_gene: TRBD1
v_gene: TRBV20-1
j_gene: TRBJ2-5
abundance: many
CDR3aa: CSARTGRETQYF
CDR3nt: TGCAGTGCTCGGACAGGGAGAGAGACCCAGTACTTC

d_gene: NA
v_gene: TRBV12-3/TRBV12-4
j_gene: TRBJ1-2
abundance: many
CDR3aa: CASSFGEGYTF
CDR3nt: TGTGCCAGCAGTTTCGGGGAGGGCTACACCTTC

d_gene: TRBD1
v_gene: TRBV12-3/TRBV12-4
j_gene: TRBJ2-1
abundance: NA
CDR3aa: CASSPRTGGKYEQFF
CDR3nt: TGTGCCAGCAGTCCGAGGACAGGGGGCAAATATGAGCAGTTCTTC

d_gene: TRBD1
v_gene: TRBV12-5
j_gene: TRBJ2-1
abundance: many
CDR3aa: CAGDSGYNEQFF
CDR3nt: TGTGCTGGGGACAGTGGGTACAATGAGCAGTTCTTC

d_gene: NA
v_gene: TRBV2
j_gene: TRBJ1-5
abundance: NA
CDR3aa: CASSRDYNQPQHF
CDR3nt: TGTGCCAGCAGTCGGGACTACAATCAGCCCCAGCATTTT